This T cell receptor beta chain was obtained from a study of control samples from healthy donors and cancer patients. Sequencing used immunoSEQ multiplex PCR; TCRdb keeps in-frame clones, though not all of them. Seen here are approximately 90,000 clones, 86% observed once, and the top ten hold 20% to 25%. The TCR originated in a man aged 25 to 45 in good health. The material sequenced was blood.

This chain's CDR3 is CASSERTGGAANYGYTF. The CDR3 DNA follows: TGTGCCAGCAGTGAAAGGACAGGGGGCGCGGCTAACTATGGCTACACCTTC. The chain couples TRBV2 to TRBJ1-2; 11 nucleotides align to TRBD1. The CDR3 covers 17 residues. V lost 2 bases and J lost 0; bases outside the gene matches: 5. Germline lookup yields CDR1 SNHLY and CDR2 FYNNEI.